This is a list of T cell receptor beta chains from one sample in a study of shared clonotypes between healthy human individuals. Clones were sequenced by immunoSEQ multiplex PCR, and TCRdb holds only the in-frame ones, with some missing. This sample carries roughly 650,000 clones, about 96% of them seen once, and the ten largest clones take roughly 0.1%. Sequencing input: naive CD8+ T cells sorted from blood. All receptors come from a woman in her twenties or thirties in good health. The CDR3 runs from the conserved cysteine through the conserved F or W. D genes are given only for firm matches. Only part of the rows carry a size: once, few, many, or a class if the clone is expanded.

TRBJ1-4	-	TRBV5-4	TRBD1	CASSEGQGSYEKLFF	TGTGCCAGCAGCGAAGGACAGGGGAGTTATGAAAAACTGTTTTTT
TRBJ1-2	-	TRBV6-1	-	CAHGTAYGYTF	TGTGCCCACGGGACCGCGTATGGCTACACCTTC
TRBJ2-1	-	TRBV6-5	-	CASSGQWGRNNEQFF	TGTGCCAGCAGTGGCCAGTGGGGGAGAAACAATGAGCAGTTCTTC
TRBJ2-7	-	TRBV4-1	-	CASSQDSGSGAYEQYF	TGCGCCAGCAGCCAAGACTCGGGGAGTGGTGCCTACGAGCAGTACTTC
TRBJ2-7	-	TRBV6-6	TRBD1	CASSYSRDRVAYEQYF	TGTGCCAGCAGTTACTCGCGGGACAGGGTCGCCTACGAGCAGTACTTC
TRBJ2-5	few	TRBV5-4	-	CASSSAEQETQYF	TGTGCCAGCAGCTCGGCGGAACAAGAGACCCAGTACTTC
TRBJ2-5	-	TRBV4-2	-	CASSQDAGETQYF	TGTGCCAGCAGCCAAGATGCGGGCGAGACCCAGTACTTC
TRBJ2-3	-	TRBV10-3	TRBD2	CAISESLAGERHTQYF	TGTGCCATCAGTGAGTCGTTAGCGGGAGAACGCCATACGCAGTATTTT
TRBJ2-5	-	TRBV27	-	CASGRELEKETQYF	TGTGCCAGCGGCAGGGAGTTGGAGAAAGAGACCCAGTACTTC
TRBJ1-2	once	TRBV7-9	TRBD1	CASSSPGQGGYGYTF	TGTGCCAGCAGCTCCCCGGGACAGGGCGGCTATGGCTACACCTTC
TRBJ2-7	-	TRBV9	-	CASSATPSVEYEQYF	TGTGCCAGCAGCGCGACTCCATCCGTTGAATACGAGCAGTACTTC
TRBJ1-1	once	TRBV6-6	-	CASAESRAGTEAFF	TGTGCCAGCGCCGAGAGTAGGGCGGGCACTGAAGCTTTCTTT
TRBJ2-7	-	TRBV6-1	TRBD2	CASSGTQREGLLKEQYF	TGTGCCAGCAGTGGTACGCAGCGGGAGGGCCTTTTGAAAGAGCAGTACTTC
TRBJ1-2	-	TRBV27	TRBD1	CASRNAWGTGVGYTF	TGTGCCAGCAGGAATGCATGGGGGACAGGGGTTGGCTACACCTTC
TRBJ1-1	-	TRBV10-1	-	CASARGDGSTEAFF	TGCGCCAGCGCAAGAGGGGATGGCTCCACTGAAGCTTTCTTT
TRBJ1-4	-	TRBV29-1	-	CSVESGGLGAPGKLFF	TGCAGCGTTGAATCGGGAGGGTTGGGCGCTCCCGGAAAACTGTTTTTT
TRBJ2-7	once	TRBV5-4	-	CASSPGWSEQGHEQYF	TGTGCCAGCAGTCCTGGTTGGAGCGAACAGGGCCACGAGCAGTACTTC
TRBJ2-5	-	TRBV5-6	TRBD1	CASSYGTGEETQYF	TGTGCCAGCAGCTACGGGACAGGGGAAGAGACCCAGTACTTC
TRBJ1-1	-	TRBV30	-	CAWSVSTDTTF	TGTGCCTGGAGTGTATCAACCGACACGACGTTT
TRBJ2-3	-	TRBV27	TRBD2	CASSLGGWTRSTDTQYF	TGTGCCAGCAGTTTGGGGGGGTGGACTAGAAGCACAGATACGCAGTATTTT
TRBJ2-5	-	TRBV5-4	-	CASSEPGLHQETQYF	TGTGCCAGCAGCGAACCGGGACTCCACCAAGAGACCCAGTACTTC
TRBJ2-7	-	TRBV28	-	CASSYTYEQYF	TGTGCCAGCAGTTATACCTACGAGCAGTACTTC
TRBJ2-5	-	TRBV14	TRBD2	CASSQRGTSGPKQYF	TGTGCCAGCAGCCAGAGGGGGACTAGCGGCCCTAAGCAGTACTTC
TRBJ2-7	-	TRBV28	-	CASSRQGSGYEQYF	TGTGCCAGCAGCCGACAAGGTTCGGGTTACGAGCAGTACTTC
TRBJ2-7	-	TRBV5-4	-	CASSLVGGPYEQYF	TGTGCCAGCAGCTTGGTTGGGGGCCCGTACGAGCAGTACTTC
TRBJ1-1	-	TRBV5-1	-	CASSLATSYEAFF	TGCGCCAGCAGCTTGGCGACATCCTATGAAGCTTTCTTT
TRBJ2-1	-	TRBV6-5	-	CASSSFNEQFF	TGTGCCAGCAGTTCTTTTAATGAGCAGTTCTTC
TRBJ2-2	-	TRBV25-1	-	CASSVGGELFF	TGTGCCAGCAGTGTCGGCGGGGAGCTGTTTTTT
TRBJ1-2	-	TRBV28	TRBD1	CASSLTGATFYGYTF	TGTGCCAGCAGTCTGACAGGGGCTACTTTCTATGGCTACACCTTC
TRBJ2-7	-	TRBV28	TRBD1	CASRGQGSTYEQYF	TGTGCCAGCAGGGGACAGGGATCGACCTACGAGCAGTACTTC
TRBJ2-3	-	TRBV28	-	CASSLFSGQPGTQYF	TGTGCCAGCAGTTTGTTTAGCGGACAGCCTGGTACGCAGTATTTT
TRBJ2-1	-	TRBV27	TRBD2	CASRRLAGFDEQFF	TGTGCCAGCAGGAGACTAGCGGGATTCGATGAGCAGTTCTTC
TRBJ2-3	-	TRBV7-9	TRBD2	CASSLAGGPVDTQYF	TGTGCCAGCAGCTTAGCGGGAGGGCCGGTAGATACGCAGTATTTT
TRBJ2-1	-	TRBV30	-	CAWTPYRAYEQFF	TGTGCCTGGACTCCTTACAGGGCCTATGAGCAGTTCTTC
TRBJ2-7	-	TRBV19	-	CASSIDASSYEQYF	TGTGCCAGTAGTATAGACGCTAGCTCCTACGAGCAGTACTTC
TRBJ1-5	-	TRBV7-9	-	CASSLGVGNQPQHF	TGTGCCAGCAGCTTAGGGGTAGGGAATCAGCCCCAGCATTTT
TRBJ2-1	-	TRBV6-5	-	CASSYLAAGNEQFF	TGTGCCAGCAGTTACCTAGCAGCTGGCAATGAGCAGTTCTTC
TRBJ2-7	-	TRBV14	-	CASSQQLAREQYF	TGTGCCAGCAGCCAACAGCTCGCTCGGGAGCAGTACTTC
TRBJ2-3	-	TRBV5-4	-	CASGPAGGAPDTQYF	TGTGCCAGCGGGCCAGCAGGGGGGGCCCCAGATACGCAGTATTTT
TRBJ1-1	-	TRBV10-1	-	CASSEPGGTEAFF	TGCGCCAGCAGTGAGCCGGGAGGCACTGAAGCTTTCTTT
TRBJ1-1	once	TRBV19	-	CASSIGSTEAFF	TGTGCCAGTAGTATCGGGTCTACTGAAGCTTTCTTT
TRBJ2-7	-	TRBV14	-	CASRKSGTNAYEQYF	TGTGCCAGCAGAAAATCCGGGACAAACGCCTACGAGCAGTACTTC
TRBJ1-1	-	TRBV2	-	CASSAPVFAPTEAFF	TGTGCCAGCAGTGCCCCCGTTTTCGCCCCCACTGAAGCTTTCTTT
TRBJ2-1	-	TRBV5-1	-	CASSTYGIEASNEQFF	TGCGCCAGCAGCACCTACGGCATTGAGGCCTCGAATGAGCAGTTCTTC
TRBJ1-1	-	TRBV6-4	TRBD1	CASSPGTGINQEAFF	TGTGCCAGCAGCCCCGGGACAGGGATCAACCAAGAAGCTTTCTTT
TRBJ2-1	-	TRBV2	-	CASRNGFSYNEQFF	TGTGCCAGCAGGAACGGCTTCTCCTACAATGAGCAGTTCTTC
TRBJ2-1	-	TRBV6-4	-	CASSEFVNNEQFF	TGTGCCAGCAGTGAATTTGTGAACAATGAGCAGTTCTTC
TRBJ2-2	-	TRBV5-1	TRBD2	CASSFSLAGTGELFF	TGCGCCAGCAGCTTCTCTCTAGCGGGGACCGGGGAGCTGTTTTTT
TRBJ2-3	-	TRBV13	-	CASSHPPPGYRTDTQYF	TGTGCCAGCAGCCATCCCCCTCCGGGTTATCGGACAGATACGCAGTATTTT
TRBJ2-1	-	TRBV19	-	CASSMGVVSYNEQFF	TGTGCCAGTAGTATGGGGGTGGTGTCTTACAATGAGCAGTTCTTC
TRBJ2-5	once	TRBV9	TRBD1	CASSAGGQGQETQYF	TGTGCCAGCAGCGCGGGGGGACAGGGACAAGAGACCCAGTACTTC
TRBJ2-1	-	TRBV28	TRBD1	CASSLGTGPYNEQFF	TGTGCCAGCAGTTTAGGGACAGGGCCCTACAATGAGCAGTTCTTC
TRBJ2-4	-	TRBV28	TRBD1	CASSLSGGLANIQYF	TGTGCCAGCAGTTTATCAGGGGGCCTGGCAAACATTCAGTACTTC
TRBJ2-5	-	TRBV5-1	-	CASSFDNQETQYF	TGCGCCAGCAGCTTCGACAATCAAGAGACCCAGTACTTC
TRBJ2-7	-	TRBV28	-	CASSPLDSYEQYF	TGTGCCAGCAGCCCTCTCGACTCCTACGAGCAGTACTTC
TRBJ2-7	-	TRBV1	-	CTSSQEHSSYEQYF	TGCACCAGCAGCCAAGAACACAGCTCCTACGAGCAGTACTTC